This TCR beta chain is from a study of regulatory T cells in long-lasting Graves disease. General study results and limits: Reduced TCR diversity was observed in persistent Graves' patients versus newly diagnosed patients.

Time point meaning: persistent/refractory GD, antithyroid drugs over 5 years with positive TRAb. TCR sequences were obtained from RNA taken from PBMCs. Roughly 9 milliliters of peripheral blood were taken and placed in EDTA tubes. Germline V gene data show CDR1 as ENHRY and CDR2 as SYGVKD. This CDR3 region has 14 residues. The junction had 5 bases not matched to a gene; V was cut back by 6 bases and J by 7 bases. Through Arm-PCR of CDR3 regions and iRepertoire HTBI primers, TCR beta libraries were built. TCRdb analysed the multiplex PCR reads with MiXCR anew, one entry per CDR3 protein. The sample yields 430,000 or so distinct CDR3 sequences, roughly a fifth seen once. This clonotype was observed at least ten times. Its specificity is not known.

The chain employs TRBV10-3 and TRBJ2-7; 14 bases align to TRBD2. The TCR was taken from a female donor with Graves disease. The sample was peripheral blood mononuclear cells (PBMCs), taken when the disease was refractory, from a patient treated with antithyroid drugs. The CDR3 loop reads CAIRGLAGGEEQYF. The CDR3 DNA sequence: TGTGCCATCAGAGGACTAGCGGGAGGAGAGGAGCAGTACTTC.